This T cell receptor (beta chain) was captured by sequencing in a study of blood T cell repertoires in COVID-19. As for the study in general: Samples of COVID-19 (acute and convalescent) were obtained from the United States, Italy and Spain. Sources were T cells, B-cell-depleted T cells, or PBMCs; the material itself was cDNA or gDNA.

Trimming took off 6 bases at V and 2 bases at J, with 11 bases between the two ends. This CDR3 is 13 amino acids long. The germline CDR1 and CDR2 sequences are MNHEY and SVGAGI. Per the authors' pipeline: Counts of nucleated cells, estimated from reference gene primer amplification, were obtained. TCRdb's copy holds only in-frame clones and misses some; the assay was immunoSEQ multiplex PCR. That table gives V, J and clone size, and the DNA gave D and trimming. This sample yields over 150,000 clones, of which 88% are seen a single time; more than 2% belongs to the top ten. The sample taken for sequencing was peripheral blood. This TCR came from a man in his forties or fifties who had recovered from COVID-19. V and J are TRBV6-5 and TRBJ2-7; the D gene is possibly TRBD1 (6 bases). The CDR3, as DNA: TGTGCCAGCAGGTTGGACAGCGCCTACGAGCAGTACTTC. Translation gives CASRLDSAYEQYF.